The sequence of this T cell receptor beta chain was determined in a study of shared clonotypes between healthy human individuals (dated by TCRdb to about 2020). Looking at the study overall: The cohort comprised a couple of women and three men aged 18 to 49 years. Per donor, three plates each were used for CD4 naive and CD4 memory, two for CD8 naive, and one for CD8 memory. To estimate repertoire size and how much clonotype sharing occurs between individuals, the study deeply sequenced the blood TCR repertoires of five healthy adults. To increase sequencing depth and limit assay-specific biases, TCR repertoire library preparation and sequencing were carried out by different laboratories using diverse techniques. Between about 0.94 and 8.9 billion PBMCs per donor were obtained by leukapheresis.

CDR1 SGHRS and CDR2 YFSETQ are derived from the germline V gene. CDR3 length: 16 amino acids, cysteine to phenylalanine. Of all the DNA, just the CDR3 is kept, 48 bases in frame from base 1. V is shortened by 0 bases, J by 1 base, and the region joining them spans 13 bases. Overall study outcomes, separate from this receptor: Only blood was sampled, and tissue TCR repertoires likely differ from those in blood. The small number of donors limited the genetic and exposure-history diversity represented. Naive subsets generally had larger estimated clonotype richness than memory subsets. Across a handful of donors, 4.5% to 6.5% of naive CD4, roughly 3.4% of naive CD8, roughly 2.3% of memory CD4, and approximately 0.42% of memory CD8 clonotypes were shared. Based on pairwise subsampling, the degree of clonotype sharing among donors was expected to be affected by sequencing depth. Compared with non-shared clonotypes, clonotypes shared by all four sorted-subset donors had higher generation probabilities. Incomplete sequencing was indicated by rarefaction of sorted-subset datasets, despite the large sequencing depth.

Using the deep immunoSEQ assay, TCR CDR3 regions were amplified from genomic DNA by multiplex PCR. Extracted genomic DNA from each cell subset was spread evenly across all wells of several immunoSEQ 96-well plates, with each plate serving as a replicate. Each replicate PCR for sorted subsets received around 210 ng genomic DNA, equal to roughly 30,000 T cell genomes. The purified libraries were quantified using a Qubit 3.0 fluorometer, sized with a Bioanalyzer 2100, and then quantified again using the KAPA Library Quantification kit. A separate single-read 150-cycle Illumina NextSeq 550 flow cell was used to sequence each immunoSEQ 96-well plate. The original methods were these. Because only junctional sequences without quality scores were contained in the immunoSEQ output, filtering matching that applied to full-length reads could not be performed. Sequences were annotated with PyIR, a Python wrapper for IgBLAST v1.9, and V/J genes and CDR3 were assigned using IMGT germline references. Reads were removed for weak V/J assignments (E-value above 1e-6), missing CDR3, stop codons, out-of-frame junctions, or ambiguous translated residues. A V3J clonotype was defined by an identical inferred V gene, J gene, and CDR3 amino acid sequence. The percentage overlap between two repertoires was calculated by dividing the number of shared unique clonotypes by the size of the smaller repertoire. Richness of each repertoire was evaluated using RTK rarefaction, the Chao1 estimator, and Recon v2.1 estimates of unobserved clonotypes. Generation probabilities were computed with OLGA for all TCRbeta clonotypes obtained by the gDNA method from a handful of donors. TCRdb stores this immuneACCESS table with in-frame sequences only. Part of the clones is absent; in the studies checked, under half of the shortfall reflects unresolved V genes, and no reason is known for the rest. That table is the source of V, J and clone size, and D and trimming were worked out from the DNA. This sample comprises about 730,000 clones, roughly two thirds of them detected only once. Jointly, the top ten make up approximately 2% of the sample.

This clone appeared many times. Its recognized antigen is unknown. No much larger clone is present one base from it, and per-base qualities are unavailable. The donors were healthy, HIV-negative adults with no recently reported acute infections or vaccinations. Every donor was a Caucasian adult living in Nashville, Tennessee, USA. CD4+ T cells were enriched by magnetic negative selection; naive cells were then positively selected on CD45RA, and the negative fraction formed the memory subset. Blood was obtained by leukapheresis, after which PBMCs were separated by Ficoll-Histopaque density gradient centrifugation and cryopreserved in liquid nitrogen vapor phase. Analytical flow cytometry was used to check the purity and quantity of every magnetically sorted T cell population. From each sorted fraction, genomic DNA was isolated and quantified by UV absorbance on a Nanodrop 2000c.

The chain employs TRBV5-1 and TRBJ1-1; the D gene cannot be named for sure. Sequencing was carried out using memory CD4+ T cells sorted from blood. The cell subset or site label, as the study defines it: CD45RA-negative fraction. This TCR derives from a woman between 25 and 40 years old in good health. The nucleotides are TGCGCCAGCAGCTTGGGAGCTGAAGGCTGGAACACTGAAGCTTTCTTT. Its coded protein is CASSLGAEGWNTEAFF.